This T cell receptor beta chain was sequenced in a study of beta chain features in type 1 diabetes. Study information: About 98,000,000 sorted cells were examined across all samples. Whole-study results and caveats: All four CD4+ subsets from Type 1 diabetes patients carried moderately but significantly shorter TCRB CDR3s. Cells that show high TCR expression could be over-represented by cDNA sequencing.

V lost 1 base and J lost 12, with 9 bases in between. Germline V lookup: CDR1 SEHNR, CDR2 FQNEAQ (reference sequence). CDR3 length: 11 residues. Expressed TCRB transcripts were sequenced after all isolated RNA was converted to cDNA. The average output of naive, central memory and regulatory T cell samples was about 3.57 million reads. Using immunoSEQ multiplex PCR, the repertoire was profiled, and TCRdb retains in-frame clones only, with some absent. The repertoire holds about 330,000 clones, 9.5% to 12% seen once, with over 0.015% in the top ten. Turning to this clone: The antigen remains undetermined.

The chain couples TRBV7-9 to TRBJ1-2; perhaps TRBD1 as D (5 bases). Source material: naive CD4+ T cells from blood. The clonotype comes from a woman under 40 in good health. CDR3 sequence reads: CASSLVGGNTF. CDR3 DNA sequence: TGTGCCAGCAGCTTAGTGGGGGGGAACACCTTC.